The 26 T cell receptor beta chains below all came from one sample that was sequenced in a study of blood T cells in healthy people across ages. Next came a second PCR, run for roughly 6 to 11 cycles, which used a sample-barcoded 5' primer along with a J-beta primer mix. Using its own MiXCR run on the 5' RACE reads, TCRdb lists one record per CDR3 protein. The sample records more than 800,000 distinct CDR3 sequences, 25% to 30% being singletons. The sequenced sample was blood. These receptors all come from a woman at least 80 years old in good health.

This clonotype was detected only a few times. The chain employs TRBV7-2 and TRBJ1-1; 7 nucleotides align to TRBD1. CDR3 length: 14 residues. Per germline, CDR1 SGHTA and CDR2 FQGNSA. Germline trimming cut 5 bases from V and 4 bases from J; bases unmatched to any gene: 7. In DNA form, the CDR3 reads TGTGCCAGCAGCCGACCACAGGGGAGCACTGAAGCTTTCTTT. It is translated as CASSRPQGSTEAFF.

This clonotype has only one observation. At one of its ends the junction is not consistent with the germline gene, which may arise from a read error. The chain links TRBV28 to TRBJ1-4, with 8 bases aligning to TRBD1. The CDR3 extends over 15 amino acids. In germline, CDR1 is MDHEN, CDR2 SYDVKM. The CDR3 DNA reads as TGTGCCAGCAGTTTTGGGGGGACAGGAGATGAAAAACGGTTTTTT. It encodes CASSFGGTGDEKRFF.

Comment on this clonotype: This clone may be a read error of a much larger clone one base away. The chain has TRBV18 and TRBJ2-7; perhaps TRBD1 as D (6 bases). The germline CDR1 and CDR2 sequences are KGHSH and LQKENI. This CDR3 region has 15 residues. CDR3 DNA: TGTACCAGCTCACAAGGACAGTTGAGCTCCTACGAGCAGTACTTC. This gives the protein CTSSQGQLSSYEQYF.

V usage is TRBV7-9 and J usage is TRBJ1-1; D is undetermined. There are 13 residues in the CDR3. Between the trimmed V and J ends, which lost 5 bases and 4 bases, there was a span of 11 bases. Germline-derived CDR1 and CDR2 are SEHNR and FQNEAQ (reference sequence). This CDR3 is CASSPLFRTEAFF. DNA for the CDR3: TGTGCCAGCAGCCCTCTTTTTCGCACTGAAGCTTTCTTT.

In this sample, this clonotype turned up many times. The CDR3 here is CASSIDRGNSPLHF. Written as DNA, the CDR3 is TGTGCCAGTAGTATTGACAGGGGGAATTCACCCCTCCACTTT. The chain carries TRBV19 and TRBJ1-6; TRBD1 matches 9 bases. The CDR3 runs to 14 residues. The trim removed 3 bases at V and 7 bases at J, leaving 1 base unmatched. Germline V gives CDR1 LNHDA, CDR2 SQIVND (reference sequence).

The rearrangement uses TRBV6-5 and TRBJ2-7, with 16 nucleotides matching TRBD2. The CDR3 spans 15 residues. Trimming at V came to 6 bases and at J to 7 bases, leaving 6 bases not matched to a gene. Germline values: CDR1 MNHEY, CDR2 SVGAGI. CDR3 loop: CASSFGTSGREEQYF. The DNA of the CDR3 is TGTGCCAGCAGCTTCGGGACTAGCGGGAGGGAAGAGCAGTACTTC.

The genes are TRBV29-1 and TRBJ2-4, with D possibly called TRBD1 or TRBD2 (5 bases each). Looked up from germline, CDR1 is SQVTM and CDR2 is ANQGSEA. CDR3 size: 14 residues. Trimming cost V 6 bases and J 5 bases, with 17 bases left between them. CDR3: CSVPGRRRENIQYF. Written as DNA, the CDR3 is TGCAGCGTCCCGGGACGCCGGCGGGAAAACATTCAGTACTTC.

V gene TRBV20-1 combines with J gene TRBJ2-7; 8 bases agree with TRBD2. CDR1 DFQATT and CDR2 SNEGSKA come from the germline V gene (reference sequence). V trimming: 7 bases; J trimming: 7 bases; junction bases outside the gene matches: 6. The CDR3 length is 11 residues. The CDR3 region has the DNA TGCAGTGGTGGGACTAGGGATGAGCAGTACTTC. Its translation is CSGGTRDEQYF.

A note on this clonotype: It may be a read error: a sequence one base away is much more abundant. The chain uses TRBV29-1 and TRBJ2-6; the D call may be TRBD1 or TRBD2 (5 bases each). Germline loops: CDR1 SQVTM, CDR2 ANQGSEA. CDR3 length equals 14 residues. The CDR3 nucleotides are TGCAGCGTTGAGGGACCTTCTGGGGCCAACGTCCGGACTTTC. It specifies CSVEGPSGANVRTF. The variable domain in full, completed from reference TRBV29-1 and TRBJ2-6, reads SAVISQKPSRDICQRGTSLTIQCQVDSQVTMMFWYRQQPGQSLTLIATANQGSEATYESGFVIDKFPISRPNLTFSTLTVSNMSPEDSSIYLCSVEGPSGANVRTFGAGSRLTVL.

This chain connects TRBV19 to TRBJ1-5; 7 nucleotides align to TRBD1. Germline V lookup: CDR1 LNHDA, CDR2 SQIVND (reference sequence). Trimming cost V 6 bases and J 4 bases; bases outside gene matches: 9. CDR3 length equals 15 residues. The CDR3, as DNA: TGTGCCAGTAGATTCACCGCAGGGGGTAATCAGCCCCAGCATTTT. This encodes CASRFTAGGNQPQHF.

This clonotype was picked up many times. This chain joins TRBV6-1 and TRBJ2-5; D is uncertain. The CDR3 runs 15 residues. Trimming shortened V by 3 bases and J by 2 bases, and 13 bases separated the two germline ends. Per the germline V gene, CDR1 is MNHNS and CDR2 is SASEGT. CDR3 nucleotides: TGTGCCAGCAGTGAGTGGACCCTAGAGCAAGAGACCCAGTACTTC. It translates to CASSEWTLEQETQYF.

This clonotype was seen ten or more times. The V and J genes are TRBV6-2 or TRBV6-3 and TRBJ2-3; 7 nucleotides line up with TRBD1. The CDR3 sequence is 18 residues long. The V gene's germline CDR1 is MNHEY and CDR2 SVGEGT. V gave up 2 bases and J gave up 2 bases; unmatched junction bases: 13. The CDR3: CASSYPLGQVIFTDTQYF. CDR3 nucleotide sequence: TGTGCCAGCAGTTACCCCCTCGGACAGGTGATATTCACAGATACGCAGTATTTT.

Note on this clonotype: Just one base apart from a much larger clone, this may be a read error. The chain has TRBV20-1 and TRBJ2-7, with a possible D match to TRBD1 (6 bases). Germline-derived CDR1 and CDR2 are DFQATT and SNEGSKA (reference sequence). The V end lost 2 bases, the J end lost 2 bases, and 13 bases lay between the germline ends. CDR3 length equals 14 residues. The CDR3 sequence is CSARRDTEPYEQYF. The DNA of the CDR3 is TGCAGTGCTAGAAGGGACACGGAACCCTACGAGCAGTACTTC.

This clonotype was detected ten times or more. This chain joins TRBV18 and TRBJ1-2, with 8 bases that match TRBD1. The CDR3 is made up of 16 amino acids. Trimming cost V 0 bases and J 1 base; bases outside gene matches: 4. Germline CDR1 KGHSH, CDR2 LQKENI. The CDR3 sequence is CASSPPRTGYNYGYTF. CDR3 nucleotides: TGTGCCAGCTCACCACCTCGGACAGGGTATAACTATGGCTACACCTTC.

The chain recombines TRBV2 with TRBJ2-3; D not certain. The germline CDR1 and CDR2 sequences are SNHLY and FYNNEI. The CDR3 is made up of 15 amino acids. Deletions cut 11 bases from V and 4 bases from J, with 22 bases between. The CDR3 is CAGSVKRYGSDTQYF. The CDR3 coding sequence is TGTGCCGGATCGGTAAAACGTTACGGATCAGATACGCAGTATTTT.

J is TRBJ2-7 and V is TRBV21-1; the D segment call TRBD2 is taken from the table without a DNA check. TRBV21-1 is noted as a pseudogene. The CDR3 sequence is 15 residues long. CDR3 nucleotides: TGTGCCAGCAGCACAGGGACAGCTAGTCACTACGAGCAGTACTTC. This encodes CASSTGTASHYEQYF.

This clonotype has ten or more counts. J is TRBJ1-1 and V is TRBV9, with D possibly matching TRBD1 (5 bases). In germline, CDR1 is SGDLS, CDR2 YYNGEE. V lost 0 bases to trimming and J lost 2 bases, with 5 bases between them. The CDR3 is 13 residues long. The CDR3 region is CASSVGDNTEAFF. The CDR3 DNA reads TGTGCCAGCAGCGTAGGGGACAACACTGAAGCTTTCTTT. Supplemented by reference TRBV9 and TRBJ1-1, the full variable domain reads DSGVTQTPKHLITATGQRVTLRCSPRSGDLSVYWYQQSLDQGLQFLIQYYNGEERAKGNILERFSAQQFPDLHSELNLSSLELGDSALYFCASSVGDNTEAFFGQGTRLTVV.

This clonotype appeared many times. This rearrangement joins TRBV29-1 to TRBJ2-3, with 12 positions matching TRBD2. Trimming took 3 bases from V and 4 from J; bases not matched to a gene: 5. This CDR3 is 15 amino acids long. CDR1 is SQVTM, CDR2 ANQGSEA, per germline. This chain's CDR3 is CSVEATSGGPDTQYF. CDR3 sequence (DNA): TGCAGCGTTGAGGCGACTAGCGGGGGACCAGATACGCAGTATTTT.

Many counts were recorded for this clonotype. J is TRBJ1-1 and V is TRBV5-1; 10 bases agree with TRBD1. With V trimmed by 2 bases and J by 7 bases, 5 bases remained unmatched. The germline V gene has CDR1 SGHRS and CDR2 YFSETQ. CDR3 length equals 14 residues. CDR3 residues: CASSFGRTGGEAFF. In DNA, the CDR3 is TGCGCCAGCAGCTTTGGTAGGACAGGGGGTGAAGCTTTCTTT.

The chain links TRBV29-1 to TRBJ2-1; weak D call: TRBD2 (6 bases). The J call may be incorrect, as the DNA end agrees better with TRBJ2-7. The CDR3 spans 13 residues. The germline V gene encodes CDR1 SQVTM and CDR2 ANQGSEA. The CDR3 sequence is CSVGEGRIHEQYF. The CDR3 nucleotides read TGCAGCGTTGGAGAAGGGAGGATTCACGAGCAGTACTTC.

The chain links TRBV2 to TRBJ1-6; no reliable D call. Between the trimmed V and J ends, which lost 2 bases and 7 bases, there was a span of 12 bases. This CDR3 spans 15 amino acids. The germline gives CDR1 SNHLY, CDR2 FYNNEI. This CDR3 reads CASSERTVVNSPLHF. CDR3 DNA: TGTGCCAGCAGTGAACGGACGGTCGTCAATTCACCCCTCCACTTT.

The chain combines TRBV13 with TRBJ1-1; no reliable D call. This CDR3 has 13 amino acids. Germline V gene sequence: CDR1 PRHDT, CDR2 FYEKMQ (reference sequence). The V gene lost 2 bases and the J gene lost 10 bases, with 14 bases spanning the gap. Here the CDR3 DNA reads TGTGCCAGCAGCTTATACCATCGCACGGTAGCTTTCTTT. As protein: CASSLYHRTVAFF.

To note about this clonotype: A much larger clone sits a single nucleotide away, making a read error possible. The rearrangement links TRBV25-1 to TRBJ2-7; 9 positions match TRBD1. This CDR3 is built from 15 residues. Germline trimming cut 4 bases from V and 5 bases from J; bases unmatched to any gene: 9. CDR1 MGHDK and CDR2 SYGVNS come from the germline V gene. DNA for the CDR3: TGTGCCAGCAGTGTCCACGGGACAGGGCGGGACGAGCAGTACTTC. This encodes CASSVHGTGRDEQYF.

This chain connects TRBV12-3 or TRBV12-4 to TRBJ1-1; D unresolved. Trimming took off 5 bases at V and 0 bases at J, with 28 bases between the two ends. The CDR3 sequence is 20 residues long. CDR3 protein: CASSPRSRRAAPLMNTEAFF. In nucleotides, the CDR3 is TGTGCCAGCAGTCCCCGCTCGAGAAGGGCAGCGCCACTCATGAACACTGAAGCTTTCTTT.

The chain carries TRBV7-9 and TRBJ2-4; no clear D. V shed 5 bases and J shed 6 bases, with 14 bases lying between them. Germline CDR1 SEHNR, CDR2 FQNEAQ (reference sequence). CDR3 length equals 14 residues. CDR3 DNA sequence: TGTGCCAGCAGCCCACGACGGGCACCAAACATTCAGTACTTC. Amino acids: CASSPRRAPNIQYF.

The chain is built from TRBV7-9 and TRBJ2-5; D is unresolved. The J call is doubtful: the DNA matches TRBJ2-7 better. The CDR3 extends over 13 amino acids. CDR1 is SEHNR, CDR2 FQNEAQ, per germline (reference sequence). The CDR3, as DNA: TGTGCCAGCAGCTCCCTTCCGAGCTACGAGCAGTACTTC. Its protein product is CASSSLPSYEQYF.